This T cell receptor (beta chain) was recorded in a study of shared clonotypes between healthy human individuals (dated by TCRdb to the early 2020s). A note on the overall study: The cohort comprised a couple of women and a few men aged 18 to 49 years. For each donor, CD4 naive and CD4 memory were each run on three plates, CD8 naive on two plates, and CD8 memory on one plate. To estimate repertoire size and how much clonotypes are shared between individuals, the study performed deep sequencing of blood TCR repertoires from roughly five healthy adults. Different laboratories and diverse techniques were used to prepare libraries and sequence TCR repertoires, to increase sequencing depth and limit assay-specific biases. Each donor's leukapheresis produced roughly between about 0.8 and 10 billion PBMCs. The investigation overall reported the following: Naive subsets generally had larger estimated clonotype richness than memory subsets did. Clonotypes shared by all four sorted-subset donors showed higher generation probabilities than non-shared clonotypes. Even with the large sequencing depth, rarefaction of the sorted-subset datasets indicated that sequencing was incomplete. Sampling was limited to blood, and TCR repertoires in tissue likely differ from TCR repertoires in blood. Pairwise subsampling led to the expectation that sequencing depth would affect the degree of clonotype sharing among donors. Because the study included a small number of donors, the genetic and exposure-history diversity represented was limited. When a few donors were compared, the shared fraction of clonotypes was about 5% for naive CD4, 3.5% to 4% for naive CD8, 2.3% for memory CD4, and 0.35% to 0.5% for memory CD8.

With regard to this clone: No cognate antigen has been identified for it. Per-base qualities were not stored, and no clone one base away is much larger.

The CDR3 covers 14 residues, taking in both the cysteine and the phenylalanine. CDR3 DNA only is kept here, 42 bases in frame from base 1. V is clipped by 1 base and J by 0 bases, and the sequence between their germline boundaries is 5 bases long. CDR1 SGHTS and CDR2 YDEGEE were looked up in the germline V gene. The donors were healthy, HIV-negative adults who had no recently reported acute infections or vaccinations. All donors were Caucasian adults living in Nashville, Tennessee, USA. CD4+ T cells were enriched by magnetic negative selection, after which naive cells were positively selected on CD45RA and the negative fraction was taken as the memory subset. After blood collection by leukapheresis, PBMCs were isolated using Ficoll-Histopaque density gradient centrifugation and then cryopreserved in the vapor phase of liquid nitrogen. Analytical flow cytometry was used to check the purity and quantity of every magnetically sorted T cell population. From each sorted fraction, genomic DNA was isolated and quantified by UV absorbance on a Nanodrop 2000c.

TCR CDR3 regions were amplified from genomic DNA by multiplex PCR using the deep immunoSEQ assay. Genomic DNA extracted from each cell subset was distributed evenly over all wells of several immunoSEQ 96-well plates, and each plate served as one replicate. For sorted subsets, each replicate PCR was loaded with approximately 200 ng genomic DNA, equivalent to about 33,000 T cell genomes. Purified libraries were measured with a Qubit 3.0 fluorometer, size-checked on a Bioanalyzer 2100, and measured again with the KAPA Library Quantification kit. Every immunoSEQ 96-well plate was sequenced on a dedicated single-read 150-cycle Illumina NextSeq 550 flow cell. For the original study's pipeline: The immunoSEQ output contained only junctional sequences without quality scores, so filtering could not match that applied to full-length reads. Sequences were annotated with PyIR, a Python wrapper for IgBLAST v1.9, using IMGT germline references to assign V/J genes and CDR3. Reads were removed for weak V/J assignments (E-value above 1e-6), missing CDR3, stop codons, out-of-frame junctions, or ambiguous translated residues. V3J clonotypes were defined by identical inferred V gene, J gene, and CDR3 amino acid sequence. Percentage overlap between repertoires was computed as shared unique clonotypes divided by the size of the smaller repertoire. RTK rarefaction, the Chao1 estimator, and Recon v2.1 estimates of unobserved clonotypes were used to assess repertoire richness. Generation probabilities were computed with OLGA for all TCRbeta clonotypes obtained by the gDNA method from a handful of donors. Drawn from immuneACCESS, this table holds only the in-frame rearrangements with V and J called that TCRdb kept. Clones are partly lost; checked studies trace under half to an unresolved V gene and leave the rest unexplained. V, J and clone size derive from that table, while D and trimming were established from the DNA sequence. The sample table lists 1.6 million or so clones, more than 95% of them with a count of one. Of the sample, roughly 1.1% falls within the top ten clones.

Sequenced input: naive CD4+ T cells sorted from blood. The cell subset or site label on this specimen signifies: CD45RA+ positively selected. This clonotype was obtained from a man in his thirties or forties in good health. The sequence is built from TRBV5-8 and TRBJ1-3; no D gene call is confident. The bases are TGTGCCAGCAGCTTGAGACCCTCTGGAAACACCATATATTTT. Its translation reads: CASSLRPSGNTIYF.